The 3 T cell receptor beta chains given below trace back to one sample, sequenced in a study of cytomegalovirus exposure and HLA in healthy donors. Amplification used 60 Vbeta primers and 13 Jbeta primers. Sequenced by immunoSEQ multiplex PCR; TCRdb stores in-frame clones only, minus some. This listing includes under 60,000 clones. The sample consisted of PBMCs. The receptors originated from a woman aged 25 to 39 in good health and CMV-seropositive.

This chain joins TRBV6-5 and TRBJ2-7; 10 bases map to TRBD2. The J segment lost 6 bases and the V segment lost 0 bases, leaving 8 bases of the junction unmatched. The germline V gene encodes CDR1 MNHEY and CDR2 SVGAGI. The CDR3 covers 16 residues. The CDR3 DNA reads as TGTGCCAGCAGTTACTCCTCAGCGGGAGGGCCCGGCGAGCAGTACTTC. Translation gives CASSYSSAGGPGEQYF.

This chain links TRBV15 with TRBJ1-5, with D maybe TRBD1 (6 bases). The V gene lost 4 bases and the J gene lost 2 bases, with 9 bases spanning the gap. The CDR3 extends over 14 amino acids. Germline CDR1 LNHNV, CDR2 YYDKDF (reference sequence). CDR3 coding DNA: TGTGCCACCAGCACCCACAGGGGCAATCAGCCCCAGCATTTT. This codes for CATSTHRGNQPQHF. Full variable domain (rest looked up from reference TRBV15 and TRBJ1-5): DAMVIQNPRYQVTQFGKPVTLSCSQTLNHNVMYWYQQKSSQAPKLLFHYYDKDFNNEADTPDNFQSRRPNTSFCFLDIRSPGLGDTAMYLCATSTHRGNQPQHFGDGTRLSIL.

This sequence joins TRBV6-1 and TRBJ1-4, with 7 nucleotides matching TRBD1. The CDR3 runs to 14 residues. Germline V gives CDR1 MNHNS, CDR2 SASEGT. The J segment lost 0 bases and the V segment lost 8 bases, leaving 3 bases of the junction unmatched. CDR3 in amino acids: CASVDRATNEKLFF. The CDR3 nucleotides read TGTGCCAGCGTCGACAGGGCAACTAATGAAAAACTGTTTTTT.